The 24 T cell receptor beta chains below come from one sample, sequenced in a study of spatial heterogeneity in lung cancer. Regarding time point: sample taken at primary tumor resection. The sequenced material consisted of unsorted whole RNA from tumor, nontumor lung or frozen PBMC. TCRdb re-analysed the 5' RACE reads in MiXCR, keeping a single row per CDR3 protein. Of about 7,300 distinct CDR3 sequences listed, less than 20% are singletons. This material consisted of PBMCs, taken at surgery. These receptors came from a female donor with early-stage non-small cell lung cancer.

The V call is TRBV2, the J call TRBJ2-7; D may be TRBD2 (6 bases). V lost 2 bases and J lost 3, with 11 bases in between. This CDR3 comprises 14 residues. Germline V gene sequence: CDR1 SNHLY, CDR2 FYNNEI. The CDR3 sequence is CASSEPYGGYEQYV. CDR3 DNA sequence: TGTGCCAGCAGTGAACCCTACGGGGGCTACGAGCAGTACGTC.

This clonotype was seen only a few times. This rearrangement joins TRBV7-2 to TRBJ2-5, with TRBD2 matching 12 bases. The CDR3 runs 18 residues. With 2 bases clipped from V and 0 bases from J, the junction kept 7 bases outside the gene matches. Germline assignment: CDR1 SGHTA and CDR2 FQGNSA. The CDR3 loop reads CASSLLGLAGRYQETQYF. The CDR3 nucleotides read TGTGCCAGCAGCTTATTGGGACTAGCGGGCCGGTACCAAGAGACCCAGTACTTC.

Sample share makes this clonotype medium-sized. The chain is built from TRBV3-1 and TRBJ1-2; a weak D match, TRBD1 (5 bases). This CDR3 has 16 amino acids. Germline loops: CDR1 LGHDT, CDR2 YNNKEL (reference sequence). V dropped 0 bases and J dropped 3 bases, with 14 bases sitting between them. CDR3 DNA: TGTGCCAGCAGCCAAGAGGGACTATCAGATTACTATGGCTACACCTTC. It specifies CASSQEGLSDYYGYTF.

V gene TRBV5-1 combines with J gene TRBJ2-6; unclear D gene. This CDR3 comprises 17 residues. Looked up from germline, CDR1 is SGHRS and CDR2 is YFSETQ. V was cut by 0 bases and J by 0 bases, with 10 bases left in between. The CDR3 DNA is TGCGCCAGCAGCTTGGAGGTTCAGAGCTCTGGGGCCAACGTCCTGACTTTC. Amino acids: CASSLEVQSSGANVLTF.

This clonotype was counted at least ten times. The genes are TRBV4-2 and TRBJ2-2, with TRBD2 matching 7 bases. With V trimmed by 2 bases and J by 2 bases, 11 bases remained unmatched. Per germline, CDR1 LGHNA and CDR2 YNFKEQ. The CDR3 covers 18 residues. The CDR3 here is CASSQLYRGLGNTGELFF. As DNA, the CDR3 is TGTGCCAGCAGCCAACTCTACCGTGGACTAGGTAACACCGGGGAGCTGTTTTTT.

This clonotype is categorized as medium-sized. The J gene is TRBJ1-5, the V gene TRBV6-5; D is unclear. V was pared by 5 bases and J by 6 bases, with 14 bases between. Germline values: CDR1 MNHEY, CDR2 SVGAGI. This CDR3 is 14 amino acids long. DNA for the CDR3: TGTGCCAGCAGTCCGGTTTCAGCGAGTCAGCCCCAGCATTTT. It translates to CASSPVSASQPQHF.

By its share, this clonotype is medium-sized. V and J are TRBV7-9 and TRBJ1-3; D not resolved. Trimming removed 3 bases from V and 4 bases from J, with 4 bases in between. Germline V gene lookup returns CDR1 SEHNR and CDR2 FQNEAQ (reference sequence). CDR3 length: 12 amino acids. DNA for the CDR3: TGTGCCAGCAGCTTTGGGGGAAACACCATATATTTT. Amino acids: CASSFGGNTIYF.

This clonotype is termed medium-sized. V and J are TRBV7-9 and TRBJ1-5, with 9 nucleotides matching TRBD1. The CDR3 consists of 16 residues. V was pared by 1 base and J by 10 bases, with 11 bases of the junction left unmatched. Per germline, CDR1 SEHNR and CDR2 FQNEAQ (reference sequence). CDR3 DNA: TGTGCCAGCAGCTTAGGGGACAGGGAAAGGGAACAACCCCAGCATTTT. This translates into CASSLGDREREQPQHF.

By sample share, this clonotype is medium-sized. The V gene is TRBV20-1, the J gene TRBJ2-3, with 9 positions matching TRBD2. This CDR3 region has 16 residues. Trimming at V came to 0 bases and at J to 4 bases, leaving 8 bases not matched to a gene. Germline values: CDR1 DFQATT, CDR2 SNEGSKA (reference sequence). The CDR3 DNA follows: TGCAGTGCTAGAGATTTCGCGGGGGGGCCATCAGATACGCAGTATTTT. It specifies CSARDFAGGPSDTQYF.

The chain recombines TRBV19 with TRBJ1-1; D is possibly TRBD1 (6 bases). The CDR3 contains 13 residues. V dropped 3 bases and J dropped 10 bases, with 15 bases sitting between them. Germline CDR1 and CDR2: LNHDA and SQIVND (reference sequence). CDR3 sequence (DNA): TGTGCCAGTAGTATTTGGGCAGGGGACGGAGCTTTCTTT. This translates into CASSIWAGDGAFF.

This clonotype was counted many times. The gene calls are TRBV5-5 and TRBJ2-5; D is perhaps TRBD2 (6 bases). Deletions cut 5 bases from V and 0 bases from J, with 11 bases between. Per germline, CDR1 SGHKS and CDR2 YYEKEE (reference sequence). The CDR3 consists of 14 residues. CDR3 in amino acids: CASRAGPYQETQYF. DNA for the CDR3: TGTGCCAGCAGGGCGGGGCCCTACCAAGAGACCCAGTACTTC.

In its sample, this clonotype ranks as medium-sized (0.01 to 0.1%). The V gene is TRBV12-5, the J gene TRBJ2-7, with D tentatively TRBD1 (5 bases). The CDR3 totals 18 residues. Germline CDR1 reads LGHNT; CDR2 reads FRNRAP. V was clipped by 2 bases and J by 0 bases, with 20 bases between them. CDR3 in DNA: TGTGCTAGTGGTTTGATAACGCTGTCGCAGGGAAGCTCCTACGAGCAGTACTTC. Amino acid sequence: CASGLITLSQGSSYEQYF.

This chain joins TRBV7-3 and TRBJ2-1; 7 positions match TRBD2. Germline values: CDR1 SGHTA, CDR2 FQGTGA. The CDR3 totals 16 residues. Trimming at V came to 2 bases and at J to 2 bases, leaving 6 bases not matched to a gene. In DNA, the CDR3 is TGTGCCAGCAGCTTAGTTCCGGGGAGGGCCTACAATGAGCAGTTCTTC. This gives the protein CASSLVPGRAYNEQFF. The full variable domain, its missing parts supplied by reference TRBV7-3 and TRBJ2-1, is GAGVSQTPSNKVTEKGKYVELRCDPISGHTALYWYRQSLGQGPEFLIYFQGTGAADDSGLPNDRFFAVRPEGSVSTLKIQRTERGDSAVYLCASSLVPGRAYNEQFFGPGTRLTVL.

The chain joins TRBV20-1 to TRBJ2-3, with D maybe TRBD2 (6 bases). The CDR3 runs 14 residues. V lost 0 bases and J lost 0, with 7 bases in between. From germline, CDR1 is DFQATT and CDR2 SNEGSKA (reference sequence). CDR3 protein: CSAREGTSTDTQYF. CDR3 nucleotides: TGCAGTGCTAGAGAAGGGACTAGCACAGATACGCAGTATTTT.

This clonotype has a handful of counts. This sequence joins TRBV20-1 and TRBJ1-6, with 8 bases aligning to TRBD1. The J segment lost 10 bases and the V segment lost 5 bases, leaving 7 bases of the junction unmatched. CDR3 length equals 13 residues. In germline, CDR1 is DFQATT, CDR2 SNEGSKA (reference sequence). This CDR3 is CSAQAGTGSPLHF. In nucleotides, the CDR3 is TGCAGTGCTCAAGCCGGGACAGGCTCACCCCTCCACTTT.

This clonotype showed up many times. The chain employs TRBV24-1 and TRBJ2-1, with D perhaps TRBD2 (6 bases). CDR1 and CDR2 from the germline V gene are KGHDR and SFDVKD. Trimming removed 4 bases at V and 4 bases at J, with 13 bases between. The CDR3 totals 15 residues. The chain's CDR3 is CATSDAGLPYNEQFF. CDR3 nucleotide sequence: TGTGCCACCAGTGACGCGGGACTGCCATACAATGAGCAGTTCTTC.

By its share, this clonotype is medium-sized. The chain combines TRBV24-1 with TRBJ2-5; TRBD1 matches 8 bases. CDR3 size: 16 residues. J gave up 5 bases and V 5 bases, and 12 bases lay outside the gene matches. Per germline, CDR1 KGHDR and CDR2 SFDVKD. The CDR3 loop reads CATSAGGQGIEETQYF. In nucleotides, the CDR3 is TGTGCCACCAGTGCCGGAGGACAGGGAATAGAGGAGACCCAGTACTTC.

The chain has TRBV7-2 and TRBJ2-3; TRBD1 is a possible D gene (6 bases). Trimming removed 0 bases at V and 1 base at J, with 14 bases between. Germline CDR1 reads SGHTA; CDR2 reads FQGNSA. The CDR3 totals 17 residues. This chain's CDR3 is CASSLARRQGRTDTQYF. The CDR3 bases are TGTGCCAGCAGCTTAGCCCGTAGGCAGGGGCGCACAGATACGCAGTATTTT.

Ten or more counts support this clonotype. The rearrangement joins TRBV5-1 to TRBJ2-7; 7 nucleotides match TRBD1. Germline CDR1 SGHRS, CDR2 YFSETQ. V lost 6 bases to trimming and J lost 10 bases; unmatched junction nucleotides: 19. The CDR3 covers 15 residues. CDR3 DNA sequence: TGCGCCAGCATGCTGGGACAAGGGGGCGTATCCGAACAGTACTTC. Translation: CASMLGQGGVSEQYF.

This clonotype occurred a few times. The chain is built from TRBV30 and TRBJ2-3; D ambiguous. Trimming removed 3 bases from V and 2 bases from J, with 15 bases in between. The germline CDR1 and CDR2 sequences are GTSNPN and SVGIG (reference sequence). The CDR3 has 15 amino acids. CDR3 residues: CAWRQQHQVTDTQYF. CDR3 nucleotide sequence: TGTGCCTGGAGACAACAGCACCAAGTCACAGATACGCAGTATTTT.

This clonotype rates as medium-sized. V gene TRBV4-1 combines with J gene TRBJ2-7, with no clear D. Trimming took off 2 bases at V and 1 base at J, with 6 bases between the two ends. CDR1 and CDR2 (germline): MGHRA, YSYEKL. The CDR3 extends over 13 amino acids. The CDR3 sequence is CASSQKTSYEQYF. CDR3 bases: TGCGCCAGCAGCCAAAAGACGTCCTACGAGCAGTACTTC.

The CDR3 region is CSARTDRGSQPQHF. CDR3 coding DNA: TGCAGTGCTAGAACTGACAGGGGTAGTCAGCCCCAGCATTTT. This sequence joins TRBV20-1 and TRBJ1-5; the match to TRBD1 covers 8 bases. CDR3 size: 14 residues. Trimming took 2 bases from V and 6 from J; bases not matched to a gene: 6. The germline CDR1 and CDR2 sequences are DFQATT and SNEGSKA (reference sequence).

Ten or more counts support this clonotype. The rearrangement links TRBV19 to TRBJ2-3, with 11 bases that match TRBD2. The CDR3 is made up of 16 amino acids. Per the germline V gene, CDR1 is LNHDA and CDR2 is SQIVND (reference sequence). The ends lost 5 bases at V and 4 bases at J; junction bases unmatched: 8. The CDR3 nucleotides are TGTGCCAGTAGTCTCCTTCTAGCGGGAGGAGCAGATACGCAGTATTTT. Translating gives CASSLLLAGGADTQYF.

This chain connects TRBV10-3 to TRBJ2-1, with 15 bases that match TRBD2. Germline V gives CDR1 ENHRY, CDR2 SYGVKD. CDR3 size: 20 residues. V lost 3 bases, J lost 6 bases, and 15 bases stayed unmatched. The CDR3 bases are TGTGCCATCAGTGACGACGGGAGGACTAGCGGGAGGGTATCGTTCAATGAGCAGTTCTTC. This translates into CAISDDGRTSGRVSFNEQFF.